This T cell receptor (beta chain) was sequenced for a study of identical twins. Study-level results: Invariant cells of the MAIT and iNKT types might have partly distorted the zero-insertion analyses. The more abundant beta clonotypes in cord blood had fewer insertions, and memory repertoires did not show this.

This clonotype has ten or more counts. Its antigen is still unknown. This CDR3 has 14 residues. Trimming cost V 10 bases and J 9 bases, with 22 bases left between them. Looked up from germline, CDR1 is MNHEY and CDR2 is SVGEGT. In every case, the donor was a healthy Caucasian. cDNA carried unique molecular identifiers, and a universal primer site was added by template switching. One entry per CDR3 protein results from TCRdb running MiXCR on the 5' RACE reads. The sample has about 240,000 distinct CDR3 sequences; approximately 10% are singletons. This chain links TRBV6-2 or TRBV6-3 with TRBJ2-1; weak D call: TRBD2 (7 bases). The receptor comes from a man over 45 in good health. Material: memory T cells sorted from blood. The DNA of the CDR3 is TGTGCCACCAAGGGGGGATACCGGGGGGTTGAGCAGTTCTTC. It yields the protein CATKGGYRGVEQFF.